This TCR beta chain was observed in a study of regulatory T cells in long-lasting Graves disease (dated by TCRdb to about 2021). Regarding the study in general: To count as having persistent Graves' disease, a patient had to have received antithyroid drug treatment for over 5 years with TSH receptor autoantibodies remaining persistently positive. Peripheral blood TCR sequencing and RNA sequencing compared persistent Graves' disease patients with newly diagnosed Graves' disease patients. The study took place in China and was registered as a clinical trial. A total of about 35 samples underwent TCR sequencing, from roughly 13 patients with persistent Graves' disease and 20 or so patients with newly diagnosed Graves' disease. In the clinical cohort, patients with persistent Graves' disease had used antithyroid drugs for an average of around ten years.

Per the publication, the time point label means: persistent/refractory GD, antithyroid drugs over 5 years with positive TRAb. For both TCR sequencing and RNA sequencing, RNA was extracted from PBMCs in TRIzol. The diagnosis of Graves' disease followed American Thyroid Association guidelines. The patients came from an endocrinology department in Xi'an, China. Each patient gave approximately 10 milliliters of peripheral blood, collected in an EDTA anticoagulant tube. Ficoll Paque Plus density gradient separation was used to isolate PBMCs, and no further T cell sorting was done. RNA quality was checked with an Agilent 2100 Bioanalyzer and agarose gel, and concentration with a NanoDrop 2000. V is clipped by 4 bases and J by 10 bases, and the sequence between their germline boundaries is 11 bases long. Taken from cysteine to phenylalanine, the CDR3 has 12 residues. The retained sequence is limited to the CDR3, 36 bases, with the frame set at the first base. The germline V gene supplies CDR1 MNHEY and CDR2 SVGEGT.

A remark on this clonotype: Its target antigen remains unknown. Base qualities are not recorded, but no much larger clone differs from it by a single base.

Library preparation was by multiplex PCR. Sequencer: Illumina HiSeq 4000. iRepertoire HTBI primers and Arm-PCR amplification of CDR3 regions were used to construct TCR beta libraries. Gel purification was performed on PCR products prior to sequencing. Per the original workflow: A total of 62 TRBV and 14 TRBJ segments were identified across samples and were used for gene usage analysis of CDR3 amino acid clonotypes. Filtered high-quality paired reads were merged into contigs using COPE and FqMerger. Contigs were aligned with BLAST to IMGT TRBV, TRBD and TRBJ reference genes, and CDR3 was defined per IMGT. Clonotypes above 0.1% frequency were classified as highly expanded clones. Shannon entropy was used to measure repertoire diversity, and the Gini coefficient was used to measure V-J evenness. A clonotype was considered public if more than one individual shared it. TCRdb applied fastp at Q25 and MiXCR to the public reads, then kept only in-frame beta chains. Entries are consolidated by CDR3 protein sequence, retaining the most common genes and DNA. These V and J calls derive from TCRdb rather than the authors' analysis. In this sample the table shows fewer than 600,000 distinct CDR3 sequences, under 25% of which occur a single time. The ten largest clones capture approximately 14% of the sample.

What the work shows at the level of the full study, not this receptor alone: Sequencing and analysis were restricted to the TCR beta chain. Compared with newly diagnosed patients, patients with persistent Graves' disease had lower TCR Shannon entropy and fewer highly expanded clones, which suggests clonal expansion. Persistent disease showed preferential use of TRBV28, TRBJ1-2 and TRBJ2-5, whereas newly diagnosed disease favored TRBV20-1 and TRBJ2-1. Persistent patients shared more public clonotypes among themselves (2,741) than newly diagnosed patients did (about 900). As a limitation, the authors acknowledged that the small sample size may reduce accuracy. Because the primary lesion, thyroid tissue, could not be accessed, the study looked at peripheral blood alone.

The sequence was obtained from a female donor with Graves disease. The receptor chain draws on TRBV6-2 or TRBV6-3 and TRBJ2-1; the D gene is not confidently resolved. Sequenced material: peripheral blood mononuclear cells (PBMCs), taken when the disease was refractory, from a patient treated with antithyroid drugs. The base sequence is TGTGCCAGCAGTTCGCTGCGAGCGGAGCAGTTCTTC. This encodes CASSSLRAEQFF.